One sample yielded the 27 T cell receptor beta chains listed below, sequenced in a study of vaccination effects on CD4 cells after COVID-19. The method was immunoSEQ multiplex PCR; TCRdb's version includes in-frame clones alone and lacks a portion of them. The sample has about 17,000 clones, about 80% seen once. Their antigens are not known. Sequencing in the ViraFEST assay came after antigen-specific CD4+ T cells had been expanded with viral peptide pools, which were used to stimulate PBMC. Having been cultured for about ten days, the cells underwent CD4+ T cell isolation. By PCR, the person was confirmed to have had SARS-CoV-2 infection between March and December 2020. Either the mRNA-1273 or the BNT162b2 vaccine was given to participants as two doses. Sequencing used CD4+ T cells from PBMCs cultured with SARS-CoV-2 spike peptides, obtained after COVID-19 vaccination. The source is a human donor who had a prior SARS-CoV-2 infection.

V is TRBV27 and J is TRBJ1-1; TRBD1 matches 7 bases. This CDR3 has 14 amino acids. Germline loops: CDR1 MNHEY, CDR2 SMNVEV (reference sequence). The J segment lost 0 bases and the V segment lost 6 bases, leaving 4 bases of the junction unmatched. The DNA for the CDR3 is TGTGCCAGCAGAACCGGGACAGTGAACACTGAAGCTTTCTTT. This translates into CASRTGTVNTEAFF.

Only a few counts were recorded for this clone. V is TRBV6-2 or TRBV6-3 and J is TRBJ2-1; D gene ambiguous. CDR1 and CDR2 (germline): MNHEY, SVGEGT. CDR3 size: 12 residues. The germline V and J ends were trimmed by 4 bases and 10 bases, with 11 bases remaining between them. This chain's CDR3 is CASSSPLWEQFF. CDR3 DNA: TGTGCCAGCAGTTCCCCGCTTTGGGAGCAGTTCTTC.

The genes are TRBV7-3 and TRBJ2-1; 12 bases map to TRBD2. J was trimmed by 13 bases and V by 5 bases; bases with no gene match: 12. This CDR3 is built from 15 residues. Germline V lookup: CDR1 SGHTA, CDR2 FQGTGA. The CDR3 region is CASSPSGGARGEQFF. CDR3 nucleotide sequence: TGTGCCAGCAGCCCTAGCGGGGGGGCGAGGGGTGAACAGTTCTTC.

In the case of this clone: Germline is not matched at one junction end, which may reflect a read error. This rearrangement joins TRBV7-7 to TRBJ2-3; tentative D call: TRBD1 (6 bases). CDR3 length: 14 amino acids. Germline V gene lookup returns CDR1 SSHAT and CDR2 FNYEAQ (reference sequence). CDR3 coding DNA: TGTGCTAGCAGCCCAGGACAGTTCACAGATACGCAGTATTTT. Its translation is CASSPGQFTDTQYF. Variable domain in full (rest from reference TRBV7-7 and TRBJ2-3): GAGVSQSPRYKVTKRGQDVTLRCDPISSHATLYWYQQALGQGPEFLTYFNYEAQPDKSGLPSDRFSAERPEGSISTLTIQRTEQRDSAMYRCASSPGQFTDTQYFGPGTRLTVL.

CDR3 region: CASSPPFTDTQYF. CDR3 coding DNA: TGTGCCAGCTCACCACCGTTTACAGATACGCAGTATTTT. V is TRBV18 and J is TRBJ2-3; D is undetermined. The V end lost 0 bases, the J end lost 3 bases, and 4 bases lay between the germline ends. Looked up from germline, CDR1 is KGHSH and CDR2 is LQKENI. This CDR3 region has 13 residues.

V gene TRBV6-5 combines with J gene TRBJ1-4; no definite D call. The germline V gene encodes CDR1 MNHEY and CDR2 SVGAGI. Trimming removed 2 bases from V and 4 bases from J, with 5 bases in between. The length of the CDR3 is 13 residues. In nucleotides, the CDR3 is TGTGCCAGCAGTTACGCCGGTAATGAAAAACTGTTTTTT. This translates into CASSYAGNEKLFF.

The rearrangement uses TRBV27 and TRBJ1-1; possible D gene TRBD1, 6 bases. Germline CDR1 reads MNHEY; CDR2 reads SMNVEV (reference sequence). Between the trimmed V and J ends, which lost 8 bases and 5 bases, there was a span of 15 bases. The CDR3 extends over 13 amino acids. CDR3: CASSEGGETEAFF. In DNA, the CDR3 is TGTGCCAGCTCCGAGGGGGGGGAAACTGAAGCTTTCTTT.

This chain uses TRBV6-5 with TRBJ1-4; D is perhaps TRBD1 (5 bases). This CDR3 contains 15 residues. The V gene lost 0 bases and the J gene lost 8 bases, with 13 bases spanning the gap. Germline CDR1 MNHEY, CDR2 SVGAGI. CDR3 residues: CASSYSRVESEKLFF. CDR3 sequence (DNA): TGTGCCAGCAGTTACTCCAGGGTAGAGAGCGAAAAACTGTTTTTT.

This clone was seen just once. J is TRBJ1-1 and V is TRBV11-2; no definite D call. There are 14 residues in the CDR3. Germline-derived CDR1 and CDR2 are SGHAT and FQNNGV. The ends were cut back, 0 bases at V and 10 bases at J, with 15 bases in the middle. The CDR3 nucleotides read TGTGCCAGCAGCTTAGATCTTAGCCGTCCTGGAGCTTTCTTT. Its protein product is CASSLDLSRPGAFF.

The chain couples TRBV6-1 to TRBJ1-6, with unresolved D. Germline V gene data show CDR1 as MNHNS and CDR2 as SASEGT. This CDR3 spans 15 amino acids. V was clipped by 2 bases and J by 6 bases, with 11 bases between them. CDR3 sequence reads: CASSEIGGINSPLHF. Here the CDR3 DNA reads TGTGCCAGCAGTGAAATAGGAGGTATTAATTCACCCCTCCACTTT.

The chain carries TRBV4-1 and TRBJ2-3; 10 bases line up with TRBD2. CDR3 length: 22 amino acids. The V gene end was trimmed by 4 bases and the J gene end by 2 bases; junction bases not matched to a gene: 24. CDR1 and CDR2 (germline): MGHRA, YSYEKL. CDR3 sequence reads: CASSRAPRQKAGLADSTDTQYF. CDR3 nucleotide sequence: TGCGCCAGCAGCCGAGCTCCCCGTCAAAAGGCAGGACTAGCGGATTCCACAGATACGCAGTATTTT.

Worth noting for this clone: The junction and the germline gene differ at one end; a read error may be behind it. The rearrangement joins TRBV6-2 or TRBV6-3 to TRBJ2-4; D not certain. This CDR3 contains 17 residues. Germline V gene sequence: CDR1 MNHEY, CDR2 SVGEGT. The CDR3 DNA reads TGTGCCAGCAGTTACTCAAACCTCCGACGAACCAATAACATTCAGTACTTC. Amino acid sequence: CASSYSNLRRTNNIQYF.

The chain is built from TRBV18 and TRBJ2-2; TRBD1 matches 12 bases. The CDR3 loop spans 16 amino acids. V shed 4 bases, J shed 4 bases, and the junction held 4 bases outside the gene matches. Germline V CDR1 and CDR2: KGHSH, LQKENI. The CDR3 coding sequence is TGTGCCAGCTCACGCCCGGGACAGGGGGCCACCGGGGAGCTGTTTTTT. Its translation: CASSRPGQGATGELFF.

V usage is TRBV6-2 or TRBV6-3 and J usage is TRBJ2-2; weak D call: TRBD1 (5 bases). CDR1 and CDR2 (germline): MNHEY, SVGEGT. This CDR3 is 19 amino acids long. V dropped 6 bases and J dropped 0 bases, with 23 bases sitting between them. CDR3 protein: CASSLRSRVQGANTGELFF. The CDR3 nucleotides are TGTGCCAGCAGCCTGCGGTCCCGGGTTCAAGGGGCGAACACCGGGGAGCTGTTTTTT.

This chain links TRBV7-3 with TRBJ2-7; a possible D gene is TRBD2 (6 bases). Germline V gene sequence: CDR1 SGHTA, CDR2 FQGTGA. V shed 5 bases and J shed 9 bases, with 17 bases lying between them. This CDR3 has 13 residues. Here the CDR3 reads CASSGGPLEGQYF. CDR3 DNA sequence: TGTGCCAGCAGCGGAGGGCCTTTGGAGGGGCAGTACTTC.

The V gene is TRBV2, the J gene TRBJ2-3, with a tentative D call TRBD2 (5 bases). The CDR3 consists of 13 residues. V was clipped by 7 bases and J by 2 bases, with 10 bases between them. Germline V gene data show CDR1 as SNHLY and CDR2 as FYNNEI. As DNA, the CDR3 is TGTGCCAGCAATCCTAGCTTCACAGATACGCAGTATTTT. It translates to CASNPSFTDTQYF.

Here the CDR3 DNA reads TGTGCCAGCAGCGCGGGACAGCTTAGCACAGATACGCAGTATTTT. It encodes CASSAGQLSTDTQYF. V and J are TRBV7-9 and TRBJ2-3; perhaps TRBD1 as D (7 bases). This CDR3 spans 15 amino acids. Trimming left V 5 bases short and J 0 bases short, with 12 bases between. Germline V lookup: CDR1 SEHNR, CDR2 FQNEAQ (reference sequence).

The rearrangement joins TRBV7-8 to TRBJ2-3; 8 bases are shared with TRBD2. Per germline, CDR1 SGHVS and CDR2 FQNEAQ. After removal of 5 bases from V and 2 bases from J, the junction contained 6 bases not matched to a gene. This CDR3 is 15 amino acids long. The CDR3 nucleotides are TGTGCCAGCAGCCGATTAGCGGGGCACACAGATACGCAGTATTTT. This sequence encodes CASSRLAGHTDTQYF. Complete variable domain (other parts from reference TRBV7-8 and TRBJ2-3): GAGVSQSPRYKVAKRGQDVALRCDPISGHVSLFWYQQALGQGPEFLTYFQNEAQLDKSGLPSDRFFAERPEGSVSTLKIQRTQQEDSAVYLCASSRLAGHTDTQYFGPGTRLTVL.

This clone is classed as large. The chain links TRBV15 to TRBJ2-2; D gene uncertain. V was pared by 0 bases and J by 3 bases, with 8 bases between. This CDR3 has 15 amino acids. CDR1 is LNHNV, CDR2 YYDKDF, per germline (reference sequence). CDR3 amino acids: CATSRDLGHTGELFF. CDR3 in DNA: TGTGCCACCAGCAGAGATCTTGGACACACCGGGGAGCTGTTTTTT.

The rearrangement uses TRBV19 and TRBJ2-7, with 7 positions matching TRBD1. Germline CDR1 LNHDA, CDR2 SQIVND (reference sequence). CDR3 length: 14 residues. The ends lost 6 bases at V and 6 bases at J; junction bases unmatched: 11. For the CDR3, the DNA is TGTGCCAGTAGGAAAGCTGCGACAGGGTCCGAGCAGTACTTC. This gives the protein CASRKAATGSEQYF. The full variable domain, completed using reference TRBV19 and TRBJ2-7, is DGGITQSPKYLFRKEGQNVTLSCEQNLNHDAMYWYRQDPGQGLRLIYYSQIVNDFQKGDIAEGYSVSREKKESFPLTVTSAQKNPTAFYLCASRKAATGSEQYFGPGTRLTVT.

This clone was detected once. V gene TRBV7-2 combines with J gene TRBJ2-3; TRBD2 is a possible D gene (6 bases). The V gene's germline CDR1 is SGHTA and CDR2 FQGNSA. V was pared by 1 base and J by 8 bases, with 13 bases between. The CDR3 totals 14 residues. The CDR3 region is CASSLEGGAPTQYF. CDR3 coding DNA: TGTGCCAGCAGCTTAGAGGGCGGGGCCCCTACGCAGTATTTT. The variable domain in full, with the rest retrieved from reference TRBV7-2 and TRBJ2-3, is GAGVSQSPSNKVTEKGKDVELRCDPISGHTALYWYRQSLGQGLEFLIYFQGNSAPDKSGLPSDRFSAERTGGSVSTLTIQRTQQEDSAVYLCASSLEGGAPTQYFGPGTRLTVL.

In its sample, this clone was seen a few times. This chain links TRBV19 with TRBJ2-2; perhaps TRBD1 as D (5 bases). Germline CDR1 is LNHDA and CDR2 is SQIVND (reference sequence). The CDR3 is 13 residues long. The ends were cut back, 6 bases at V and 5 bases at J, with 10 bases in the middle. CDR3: CASRSQGTGELFF. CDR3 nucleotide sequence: TGTGCCAGTAGATCTCAGGGTACCGGGGAGCTGTTTTTT. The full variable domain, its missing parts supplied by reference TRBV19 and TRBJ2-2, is DGGITQSPKYLFRKEGQNVTLSCEQNLNHDAMYWYRQDPGQGLRLIYYSQIVNDFQKGDIAEGYSVSREKKESFPLTVTSAQKNPTAFYLCASRSQGTGELFFGEGSRLTVL.

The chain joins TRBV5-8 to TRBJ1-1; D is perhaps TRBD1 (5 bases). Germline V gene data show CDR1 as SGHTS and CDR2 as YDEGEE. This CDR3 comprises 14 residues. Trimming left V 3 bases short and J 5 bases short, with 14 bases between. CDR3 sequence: CASSWPGVETEAFF. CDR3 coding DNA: TGTGCCAGCAGCTGGCCGGGGGTGGAGACTGAAGCTTTCTTT.

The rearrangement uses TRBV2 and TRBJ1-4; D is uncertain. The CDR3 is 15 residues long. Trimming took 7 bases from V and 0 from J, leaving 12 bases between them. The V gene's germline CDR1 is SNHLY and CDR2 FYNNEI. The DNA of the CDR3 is TGTGCCAGCATCCTCGGGTACTCAACTAATGAAAAACTGTTTTTT. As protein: CASILGYSTNEKLFF.

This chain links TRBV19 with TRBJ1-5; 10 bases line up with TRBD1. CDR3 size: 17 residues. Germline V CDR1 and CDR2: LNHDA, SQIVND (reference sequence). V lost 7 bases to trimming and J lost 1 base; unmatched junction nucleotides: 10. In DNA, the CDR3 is TGTGCCAGTAATGAACCCGACAGGGGGCCCAGCAATCAGCCCCAGCATTTT. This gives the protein CASNEPDRGPSNQPQHF.

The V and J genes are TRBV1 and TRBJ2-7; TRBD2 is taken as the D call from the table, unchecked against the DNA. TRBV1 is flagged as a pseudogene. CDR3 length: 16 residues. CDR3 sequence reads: CTSSHLCGVYSYEQYF. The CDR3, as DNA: TGCACCAGCAGCCATCTTTGCGGGGTATACTCCTACGAGCAGTACTTC.

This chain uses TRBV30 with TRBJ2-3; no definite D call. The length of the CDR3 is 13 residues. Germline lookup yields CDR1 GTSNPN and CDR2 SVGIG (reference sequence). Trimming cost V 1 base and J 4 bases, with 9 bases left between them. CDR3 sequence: CAWSALVADTQYF. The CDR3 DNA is TGTGCCTGGAGTGCCCTAGTGGCAGATACGCAGTATTTT.